Sequencing of this T cell receptor beta chain was carried out in a study of OX40 agonist ivuxolimab in advanced cancers. This CDR3 spans 15 amino acids. Germline V gives CDR1 LGHNA, CDR2 YSLEER. Trimming left V 1 base short and J 3 bases short, with 12 bases between. TCRdb's table, derived via immunoSEQ multiplex PCR, lists solely in-frame clones and lacks some. In the table there are around 84,000 clones, around 92% of which are singletons. The chain is built from TRBV4-3 and TRBJ1-2; D is possibly TRBD1 (5 bases). This sequence originates from an adult with an advanced solid tumor such as melanoma, head and neck, liver or kidney cancer. Sequenced material: CD4+ or CD8+ T cells sorted from blood, taken in a trial of the OX40 agonist ivuxolimab. CDR3 sequence (DNA): TGCGCCAGCAGCCAAGTACAGGACTGGCACTATGGCTACACCTTC. It specifies CASSQVQDWHYGYTF.